A single TCR beta chain is shown here with its context. Its antigen specificity is not known. There are no base qualities to consult, and no much larger clone falls within one base. This sample was taken from a study of blood T cell repertoires in COVID-19 (dated by TCRdb to 2018 to 2020). Regarding the research as a whole: Samples from collaborators originated in the United States, Italy and Spain and spanned both the acute and convalescent phases of COVID-19. The prospective study material was composed of cDNA or gDNA derived from T cells, B-cell-depleted T cells, or PBMCs. The dataset comprised deeply sampled blood TCRbeta repertoires from subjects exposed to, actively infected with, or recovered from COVID-19. The repertoires were made available in a free public database intended to serve as a resource for research on the immune response to SARS-CoV-2. The samples were drawn from the first 160 participants of the ongoing ImmuneRACE study and from over a thousand subjects provided by 6 global collaborators. A de-identified subject ID, COVID-19 status, age in years and sex were almost always included in the sample metadata. Where available, HLA class I and class II types were obtained from metadata supplied by the sample provider rather than from assay-based typing.

Each collaborating institution followed its own protocols to collect whole blood in K2EDTA tubes. For TCRbeta analysis, collaborator samples were shipped as frozen whole blood, as isolated PBMCs, or as DNA extracted from either sample type. The study at large found these results: The quantity of clinical and demographic metadata differed by source and by participant and was supplied without curation.

TCRbeta CDR3 regions were amplified from genomic DNA using the immunoSEQ Assay, a bias-controlled multiplex PCR. For the original study's pipeline: Within the assay, amplification of reference gene primers was used to estimate how many nucleated cells each sample contained. To quantify the absolute abundance of each unique TCRbeta CDR3 rearrangement, sequence reads were collapsed and filtered. For each sample, productive Simpson clonality was calculated as the square root of Simpson's diversity index over productive rearrangements. Sourced from immuneACCESS, this table was stored by TCRdb with only in-frame sequences that have V and J called. A share of the clones is absent; for the studies checked, an unresolved V gene accounts for under half, and the remainder has no known explanation. V, J and clone size are taken as reported in that table, and D and trimming were inferred from the DNA itself. The sample table shows about 83,000 clones, and around 90% are seen once. The biggest ten clones account for over 35% of the sample.

The CDR3, from cysteine to phenylalanine, totals 15 residues. The CDR3 DNA has 45 bases and is translated from base 1. CDR1 and CDR2 (LGHNA, YSLEER) derive from the germline V gene. V lost 1 base and J lost 6 bases, and the count of bases not matched to a germline gene is 6. This TCR was sampled from a human donor in a cohort sampled during active COVID-19. The chain was built from TRBV4-3 and TRBJ2-1; the junction holds 7 bases that match TRBD2. Input material: peripheral blood. The DNA reads TGCGCCAGCAGCCAAGCAGCGGGAAGCTTCAATGAGCAGTTCTTC. This gives the protein CASSQAAGSFNEQFF.